This TCR beta chain was identified in a study of radiation and T cells in renal cell carcinoma. Study-level results: Pretreatment tumor biopsies were lacking, so baseline clonotypes are unknown. From baseline, blood top tumor clonotypes peaked at 2 weeks post-radiation.

Time point meaning: blood 2 weeks post-SBRT. The treatment denotes: 15 Gy SBRT to primary tumor, nephrectomy 4 weeks later. After SBRT, blood was collected at 2 and 4 weeks, plus baseline. The tumor was a clear cell renal cell carcinoma. The table came from immunoSEQ multiplex PCR; TCRdb's copy has only in-frame clones and leaves some out. The sample lists approximately 75,000 clones; roughly 82% were seen once. Remarks on this clone: Its specificity is not known.

The CDR3 sequence is 15 residues long. Trimming took off 4 bases at V and 5 bases at J, with 15 bases between the two ends. The V gene's germline CDR1 is SEHNR and CDR2 FQNEAQ (reference sequence). The clonotype was recovered from a man in his fifties or sixties with renal cell carcinoma. V and J are TRBV7-9 and TRBJ2-1; tentative D call: TRBD2 (6 bases). The input for sequencing was blood, taken from a patient whose treatment included radiotherapy and nephrectomy. DNA of the CDR3: TGTGCCAGCAGCTCCCTTACTAGCTTGGACAATGAGCAGTTCTTC. This gives the protein CASSSLTSLDNEQFF.